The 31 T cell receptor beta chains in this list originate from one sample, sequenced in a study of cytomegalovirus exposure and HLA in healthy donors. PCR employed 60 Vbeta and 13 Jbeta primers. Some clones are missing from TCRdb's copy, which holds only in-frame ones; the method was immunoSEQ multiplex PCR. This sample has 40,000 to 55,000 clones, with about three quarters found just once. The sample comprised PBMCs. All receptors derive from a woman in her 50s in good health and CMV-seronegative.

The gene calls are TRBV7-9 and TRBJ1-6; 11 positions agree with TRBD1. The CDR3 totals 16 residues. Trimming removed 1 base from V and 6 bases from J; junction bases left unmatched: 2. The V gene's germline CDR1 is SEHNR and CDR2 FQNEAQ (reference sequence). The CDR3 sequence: CASSLEGTGGNSPLHF. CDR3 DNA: TGTGCCAGCAGCTTAGAAGGGACAGGGGGTAATTCACCCCTCCACTTT.

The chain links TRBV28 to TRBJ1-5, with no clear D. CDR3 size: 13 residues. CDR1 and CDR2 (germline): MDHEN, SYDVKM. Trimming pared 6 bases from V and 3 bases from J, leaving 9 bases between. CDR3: CASRSQNNQPQHF. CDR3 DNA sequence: TGTGCCAGCAGGAGTCAAAACAATCAGCCCCAGCATTTT.

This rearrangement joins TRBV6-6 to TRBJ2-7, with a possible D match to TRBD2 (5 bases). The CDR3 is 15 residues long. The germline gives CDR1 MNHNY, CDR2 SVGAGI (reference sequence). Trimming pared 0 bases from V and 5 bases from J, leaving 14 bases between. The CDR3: CASSYSLEVSHEQYF. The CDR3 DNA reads TGTGCCAGCAGTTACTCCCTGGAGGTTTCCCACGAGCAGTACTTC.

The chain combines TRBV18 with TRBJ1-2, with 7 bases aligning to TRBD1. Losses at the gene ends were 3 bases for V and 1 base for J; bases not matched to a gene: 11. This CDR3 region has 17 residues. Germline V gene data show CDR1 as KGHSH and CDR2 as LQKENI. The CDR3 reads CASSPWTGTEHNYGYTF. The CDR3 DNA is TGTGCCAGCTCACCTTGGACCGGGACAGAGCATAACTATGGCTACACCTTC.

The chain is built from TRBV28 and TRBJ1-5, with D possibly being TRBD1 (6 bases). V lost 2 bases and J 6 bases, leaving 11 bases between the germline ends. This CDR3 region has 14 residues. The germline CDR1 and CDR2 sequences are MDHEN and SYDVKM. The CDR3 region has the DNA TGTGCCAGCAGTTTACTGGACAGAACTCAGCCCCAGCATTTT. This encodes CASSLLDRTQPQHF. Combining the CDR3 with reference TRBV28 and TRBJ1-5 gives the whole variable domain DVKVTQSSRYLVKRTGEKVFLECVQDMDHENMFWYRQDPGLGLRLIYFSYDVKMKEKGDIPEGYSVSREKKERFSLILESASTNQTSMYLCASSLLDRTQPQHFGDGTRLSIL.

For the CDR3, the DNA is TGTGCCTGGAGGGTGGGACATAACACCGGGGAGCTGTTTTTT. Its translation is CAWRVGHNTGELFF. The rearrangement links TRBV30 to TRBJ2-2; D is possibly TRBD1 (6 bases). Germline-derived CDR1 and CDR2 are GTSNPN and SVGIG (reference sequence). V was cut by 3 bases and J by 2 bases, with 10 bases left in between. The CDR3 covers 14 residues. The full variable domain, rest sourced from reference TRBV30 and TRBJ2-2, is SQTIHQWPATLVQPVGSPLSLECTVEGTSNPNLYWYRQAAGRGLQLLFYSVGIGQISSEVPQNLSASRPQDRQFILSSKKLLLSDSGFYLCAWRVGHNTGELFFGEGSRLTVL.

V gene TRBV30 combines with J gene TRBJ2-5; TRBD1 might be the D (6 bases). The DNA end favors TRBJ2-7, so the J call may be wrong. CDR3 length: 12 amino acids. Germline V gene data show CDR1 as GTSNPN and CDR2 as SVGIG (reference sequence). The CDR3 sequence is CAWSPQGNEQYF. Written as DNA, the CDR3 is TGTGCCTGGAGTCCCCAGGGGAACGAGCAGTACTTC.

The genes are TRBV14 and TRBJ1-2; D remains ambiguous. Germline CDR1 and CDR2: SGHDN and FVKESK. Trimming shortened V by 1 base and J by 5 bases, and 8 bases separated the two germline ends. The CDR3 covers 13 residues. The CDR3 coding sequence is TGTGCCAGCAGCCAAGGGGAGCGGTATGGCTACACCTTC. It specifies CASSQGERYGYTF.

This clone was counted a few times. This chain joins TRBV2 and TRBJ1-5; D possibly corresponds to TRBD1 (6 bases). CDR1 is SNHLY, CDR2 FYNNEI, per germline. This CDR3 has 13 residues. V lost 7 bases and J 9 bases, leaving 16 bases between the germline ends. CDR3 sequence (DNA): TGTGCCAGCAATGAGGACAGTTTAAGGCCCCAGCATTTT. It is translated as CASNEDSLRPQHF.

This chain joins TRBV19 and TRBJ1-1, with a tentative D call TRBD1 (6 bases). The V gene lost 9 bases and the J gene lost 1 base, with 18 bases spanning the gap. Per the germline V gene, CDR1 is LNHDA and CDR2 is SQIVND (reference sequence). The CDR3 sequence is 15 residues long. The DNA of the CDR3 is TGTGCCAGCCAGACAGGACAAGTAGCGAACACTGAAGCTTTCTTT. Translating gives CASQTGQVANTEAFF. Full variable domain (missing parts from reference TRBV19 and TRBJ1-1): DGGITQSPKYLFRKEGQNVTLSCEQNLNHDAMYWYRQDPGQGLRLIYYSQIVNDFQKGDIAEGYSVSREKKESFPLTVTSAQKNPTAFYLCASQTGQVANTEAFFGQGTRLTVV.

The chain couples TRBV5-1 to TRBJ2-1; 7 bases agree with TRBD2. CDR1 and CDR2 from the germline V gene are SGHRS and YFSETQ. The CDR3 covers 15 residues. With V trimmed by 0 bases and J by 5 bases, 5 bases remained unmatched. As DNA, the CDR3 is TGCGCCAGCAGCTTGGGGGGACTACTCAACAATGAGCAGTTCTTC. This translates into CASSLGGLLNNEQFF.

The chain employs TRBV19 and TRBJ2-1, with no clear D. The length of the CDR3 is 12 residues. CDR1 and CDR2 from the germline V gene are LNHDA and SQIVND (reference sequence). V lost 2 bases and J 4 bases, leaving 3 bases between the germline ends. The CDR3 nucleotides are TGTGCCAGTAGTATACGGTACAATGAGCAGTTCTTC. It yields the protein CASSIRYNEQFF.

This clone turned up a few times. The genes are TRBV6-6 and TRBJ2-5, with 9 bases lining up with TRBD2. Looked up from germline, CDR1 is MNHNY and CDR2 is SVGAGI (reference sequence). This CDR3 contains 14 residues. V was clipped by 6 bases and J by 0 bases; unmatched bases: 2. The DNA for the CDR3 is TGTGCCAGCAGAAGACTAGCGGACCAAGAGACCCAGTACTTC. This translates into CASRRLADQETQYF.

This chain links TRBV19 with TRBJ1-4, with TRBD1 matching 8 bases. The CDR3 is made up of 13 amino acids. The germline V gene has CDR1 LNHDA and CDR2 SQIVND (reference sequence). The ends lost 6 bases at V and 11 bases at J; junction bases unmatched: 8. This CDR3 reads CASSTGQGGKLFF. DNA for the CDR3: TGTGCCAGTAGCACCGGACAGGGTGGGAAACTGTTTTTT. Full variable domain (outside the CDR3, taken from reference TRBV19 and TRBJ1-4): DGGITQSPKYLFRKEGQNVTLSCEQNLNHDAMYWYRQDPGQGLRLIYYSQIVNDFQKGDIAEGYSVSREKKESFPLTVTSAQKNPTAFYLCASSTGQGGKLFFGSGTQLSVL.

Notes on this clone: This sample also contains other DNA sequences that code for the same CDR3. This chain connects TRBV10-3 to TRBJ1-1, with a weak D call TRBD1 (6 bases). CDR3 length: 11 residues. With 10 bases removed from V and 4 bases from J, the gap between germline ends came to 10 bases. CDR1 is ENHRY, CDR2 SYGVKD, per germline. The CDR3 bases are TGTGCCACCGGACAGACCACTGAAGCTTTCTTT. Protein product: CATGQTTEAFF.

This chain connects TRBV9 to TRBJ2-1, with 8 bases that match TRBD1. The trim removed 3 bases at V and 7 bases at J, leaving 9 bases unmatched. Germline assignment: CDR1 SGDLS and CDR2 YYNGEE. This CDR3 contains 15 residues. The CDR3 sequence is CASSAFGQGFNEQFF. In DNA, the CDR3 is TGTGCCAGCAGCGCCTTCGGACAGGGCTTTAATGAGCAGTTCTTC.

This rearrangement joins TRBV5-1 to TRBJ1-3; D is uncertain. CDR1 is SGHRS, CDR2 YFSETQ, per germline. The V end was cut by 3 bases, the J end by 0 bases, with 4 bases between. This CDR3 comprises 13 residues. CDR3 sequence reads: CASSSSSGNTIYF. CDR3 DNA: TGCGCCAGCAGCTCATCCTCTGGAAACACCATATATTTT.

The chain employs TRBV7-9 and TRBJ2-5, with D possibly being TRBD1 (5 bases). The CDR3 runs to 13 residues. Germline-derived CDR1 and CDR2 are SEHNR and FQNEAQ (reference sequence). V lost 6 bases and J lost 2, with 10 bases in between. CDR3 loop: CASRIDSQETQYF. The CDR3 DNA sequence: TGTGCCAGCAGAATCGACAGTCAAGAGACCCAGTACTTC.

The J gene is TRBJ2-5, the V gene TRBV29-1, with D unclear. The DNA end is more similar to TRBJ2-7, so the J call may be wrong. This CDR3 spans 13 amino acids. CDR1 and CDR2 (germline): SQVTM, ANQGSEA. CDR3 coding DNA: TGCAGCGTGAGTCTACTTCTGGACTACGAGCAGTACTTC. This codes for CSVSLLLDYEQYF.

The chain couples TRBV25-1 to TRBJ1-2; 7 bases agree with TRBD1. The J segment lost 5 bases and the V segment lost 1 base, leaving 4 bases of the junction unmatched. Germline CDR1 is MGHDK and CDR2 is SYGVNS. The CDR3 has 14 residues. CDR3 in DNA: TGTGCCAGCAGTGAATCTTGGGACAGATATGGCTACACCTTC. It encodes CASSESWDRYGYTF.

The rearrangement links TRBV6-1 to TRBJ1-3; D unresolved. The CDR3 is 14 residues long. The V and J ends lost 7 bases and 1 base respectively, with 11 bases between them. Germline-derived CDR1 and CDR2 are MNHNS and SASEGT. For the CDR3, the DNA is TGTGCCAGCATAGAGTCGGGTTCTGGAAACACCATATATTTT. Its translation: CASIESGSGNTIYF.

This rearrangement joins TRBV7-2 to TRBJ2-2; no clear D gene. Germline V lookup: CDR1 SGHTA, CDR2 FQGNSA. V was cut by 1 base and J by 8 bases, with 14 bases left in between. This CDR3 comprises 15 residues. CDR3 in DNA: TGTGCCAGCAGCTTAGAGGCGACCGCGGCGGGGGAGCTGTTTTTT. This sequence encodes CASSLEATAAGELFF.

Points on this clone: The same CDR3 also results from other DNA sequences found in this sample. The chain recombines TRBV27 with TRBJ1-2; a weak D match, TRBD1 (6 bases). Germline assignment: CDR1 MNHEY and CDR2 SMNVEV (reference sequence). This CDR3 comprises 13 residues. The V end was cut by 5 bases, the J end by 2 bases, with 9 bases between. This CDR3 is CASSLQGNYGYTF. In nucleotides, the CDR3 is TGTGCCAGCAGTCTACAGGGAAACTATGGCTACACCTTC.

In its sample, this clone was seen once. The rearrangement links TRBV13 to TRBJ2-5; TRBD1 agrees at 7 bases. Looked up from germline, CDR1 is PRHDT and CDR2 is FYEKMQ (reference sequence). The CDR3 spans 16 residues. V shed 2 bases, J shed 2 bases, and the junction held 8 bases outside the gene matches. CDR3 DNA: TGTGCCAGCAGCTTAAGGCAGGGGGTAGGGCAAGAGACCCAGTACTTC. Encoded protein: CASSLRQGVGQETQYF. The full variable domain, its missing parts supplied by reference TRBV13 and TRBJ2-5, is AAGVIQSPRHLIKEKRETATLKCYPIPRHDTVYWYQQGPGQDPQFLISFYEKMQSDKGSIPDRFSAQQFSDYHSELNMSSLELGDSALYFCASSLRQGVGQETQYFGPGTRLLVL.

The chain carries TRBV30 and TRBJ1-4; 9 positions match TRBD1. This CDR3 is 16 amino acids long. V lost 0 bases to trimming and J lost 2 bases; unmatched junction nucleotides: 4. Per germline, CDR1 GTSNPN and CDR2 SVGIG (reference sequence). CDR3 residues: CAWSVKTGGTNEKLFF. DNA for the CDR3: TGTGCCTGGAGTGTAAAGACAGGGGGGACTAATGAAAAACTGTTTTTT.

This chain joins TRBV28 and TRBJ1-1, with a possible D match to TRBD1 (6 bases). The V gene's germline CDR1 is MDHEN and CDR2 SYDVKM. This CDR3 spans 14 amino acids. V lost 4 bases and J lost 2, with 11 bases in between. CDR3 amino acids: CASSSGHQNTEAFF. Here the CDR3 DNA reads TGTGCCAGCAGTTCGGGACACCAAAACACTGAAGCTTTCTTT.

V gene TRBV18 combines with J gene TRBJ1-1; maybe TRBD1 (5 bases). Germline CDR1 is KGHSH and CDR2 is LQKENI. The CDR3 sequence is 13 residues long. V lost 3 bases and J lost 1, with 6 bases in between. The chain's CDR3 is CASSPGGNTEAFF. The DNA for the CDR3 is TGTGCCAGCTCACCGGGGGGGAACACTGAAGCTTTCTTT.

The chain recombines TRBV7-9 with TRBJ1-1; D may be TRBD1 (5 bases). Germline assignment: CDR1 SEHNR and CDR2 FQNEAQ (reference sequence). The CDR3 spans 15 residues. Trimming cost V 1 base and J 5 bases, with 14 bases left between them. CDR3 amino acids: CASSLGGGMQTEAFF. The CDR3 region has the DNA TGTGCCAGCAGCTTAGGGGGGGGAATGCAGACTGAAGCTTTCTTT.

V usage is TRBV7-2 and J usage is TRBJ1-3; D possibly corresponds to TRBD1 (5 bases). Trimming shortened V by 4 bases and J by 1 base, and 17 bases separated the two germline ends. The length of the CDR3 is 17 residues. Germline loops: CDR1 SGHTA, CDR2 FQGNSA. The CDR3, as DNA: TGTGCCAGCAGCTATCCCCGCGGAGGGGCTTCTGGAAACACCATATATTTT. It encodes CASSYPRGGASGNTIYF.

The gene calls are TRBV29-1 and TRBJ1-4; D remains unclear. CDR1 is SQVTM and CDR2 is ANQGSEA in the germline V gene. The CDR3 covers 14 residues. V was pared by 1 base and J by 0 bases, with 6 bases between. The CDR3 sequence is CSVEVSATNEKLFF. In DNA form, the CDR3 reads TGCAGCGTTGAAGTCTCTGCAACTAATGAAAAACTGTTTTTT. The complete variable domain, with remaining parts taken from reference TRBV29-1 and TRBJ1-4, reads SAVISQKPSRDICQRGTSLTIQCQVDSQVTMMFWYRQQPGQSLTLIATANQGSEATYESGFVIDKFPISRPNLTFSTLTVSNMSPEDSSIYLCSVEVSATNEKLFFGSGTQLSVL.

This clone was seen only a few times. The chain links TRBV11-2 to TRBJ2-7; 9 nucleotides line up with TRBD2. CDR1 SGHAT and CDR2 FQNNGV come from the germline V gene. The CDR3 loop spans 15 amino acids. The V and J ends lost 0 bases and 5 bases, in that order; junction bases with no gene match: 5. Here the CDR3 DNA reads TGTGCCAGCAGCTTAGATCGGCGGGGGGGGAACGAGCAGTACTTC. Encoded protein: CASSLDRRGGNEQYF.